A single T cell receptor beta chain is shown here with its context. What it binds is unknown. One junction end disagrees with the germline gene, perhaps due to a read error. The authors produced TCR alpha and TCR beta cDNA libraries with sample barcodes and UMIs by 5'RACE using constant-segment primers. TCRdb analysed the 5' RACE reads with MiXCR anew, one entry per CDR3 protein. The sample has 580,000 or so distinct CDR3 sequences, around a sixth seen once. This CDR3 is built from 13 residues. The sample originates from a study of T-cell memory formation after mild COVID-19. Study results and caveats: Clones shrinking from day 15 to 85 showed even CD4/CD8 mixes; later expanders tilted CD4+. Cross-reactive memory appears to have joined, as suggested by some responding clones showing up in pre-infection memory.

This sequence was found in an adult woman who had mild COVID-19 (a few samples of this study predate the infection). Cell type and time point are not known. Sequencing input: PBMCs or a T cell subset sorted from them (not recorded which). The chain links TRBV12-3 or TRBV12-4 to TRBJ1-6; no firm D call. Written as DNA, the CDR3 is TGTGCCGGCAGTCCGACACGGAATTCACCCCTCCACTTT. Protein sequence: CAGSPTRNSPLHF.